The 29 T cell receptor beta chains reported below all come from one sample, sequenced in a study of shared clonotypes between healthy human individuals. Using immunoSEQ multiplex PCR, the repertoire was profiled, and TCRdb retains in-frame clones only, with some absent. Seen here are some 2,400,000 clones, roughly 95% observed once, and the top ten hold roughly 0.13%. Input material: naive CD4+ T cells sorted from blood. Subset of the sample: CD45RA+ positively selected. The source is a man between 18 and 29 years old in good health.

The chain uses TRBV6-5 and TRBJ1-6; no firm D call. The V end was cut by 7 bases, the J end by 7 bases, with 17 bases between. Per the germline V gene, CDR1 is MNHEY and CDR2 is SVGAGI. The CDR3 contains 15 residues. CDR3 DNA: TGTGCCAGCAAAAGAGGATATCAGTGGAATTCACCCCTCCACTTT. This translates into CASKRGYQWNSPLHF.

This rearrangement joins TRBV30 to TRBJ1-1; no clear D. The CDR3 has 10 residues. CDR1 is GTSNPN, CDR2 SVGIG, per germline (reference sequence). Trimming removed 4 bases at V and 11 bases at J, with 11 bases between. The CDR3 is CAWKEHTAFF. CDR3 DNA: TGTGCCTGGAAGGAACATACGGCTTTCTTT.

V gene TRBV6-6 combines with J gene TRBJ1-5, with 9 bases lining up with TRBD1. Germline-derived CDR1 and CDR2 are MNHNY and SVGAGI (reference sequence). The J segment lost 0 bases and the V segment lost 5 bases, leaving 2 bases of the junction unmatched. The CDR3 runs to 15 residues. In DNA, the CDR3 is TGTGCCAGCAGTGACAGGGGGACTAGCAATCAGCCCCAGCATTTT. It translates to CASSDRGTSNQPQHF.

The chain is built from TRBV7-2 and TRBJ2-5; no definite D call. The CDR3 contains 11 residues. Germline lookup yields CDR1 SGHTA and CDR2 FQGNSA. V dropped 5 bases and J dropped 7 bases, with 8 bases sitting between them. CDR3 DNA: TGTGCCAGCAGCCCCGATGGGACCCAGTACTTC. Its protein product is CASSPDGTQYF.

The genes are TRBV4-3 and TRBJ2-2; 7 bases fit TRBD1. Trimming at V came to 1 base and at J to 1 base, leaving 0 bases not matched to a gene. Germline assignment: CDR1 LGHNA and CDR2 YSLEER. The CDR3 runs 15 residues. This chain's CDR3 is CASSQGQGNTGELFF. CDR3 sequence (DNA): TGCGCCAGCAGCCAAGGACAGGGGAACACCGGGGAGCTGTTTTTT.

This chain links TRBV10-2 with TRBJ1-3; 10 nucleotides match TRBD1. Germline CDR1 reads WSHSY; CDR2 reads SAAADI. The CDR3 runs 15 residues. J gave up 0 bases and V 10 bases, and 6 bases lay outside the gene matches. Written as DNA, the CDR3 is TGCGCCACCCGGGGGACAGGGGTCTCTGGAAACACCATATATTTT. Amino acids: CATRGTGVSGNTIYF.

This clone showed up just once. The V and J genes are TRBV7-9 and TRBJ1-2; D is uncertain. V was cut by 3 bases and J by 8 bases, with 10 bases left in between. From germline, CDR1 is SEHNR and CDR2 FQNEAQ (reference sequence). CDR3 length: 12 residues. CDR3 bases: TGTGCCAGCAGCTTCGGGGTTTCGGGCTACACCTTC. Protein sequence: CASSFGVSGYTF. Complete variable domain (other parts from reference TRBV7-9 and TRBJ1-2): DTGVSQNPRHKITKRGQNVTFRCDPISEHNRLYWYRQTLGQGPEFLTYFQNEAQLEKSRLLSDRFSAERPKGSFSTLEIQRTEQGDSAMYLCASSFGVSGYTFGSGTRLTVV.

V and J are TRBV28 and TRBJ1-6; TRBD1 agrees at 7 bases. The CDR3 totals 15 residues. The V gene end was trimmed by 5 bases and the J gene end by 10 bases; junction bases not matched to a gene: 11. The V gene's germline CDR1 is MDHEN and CDR2 SYDVKM. CDR3 DNA sequence: TGTGCCAGCAGTCAAGGGGGCGCGGGAGGATCACCCCTCCACTTT. It encodes CASSQGGAGGSPLHF.

This rearrangement joins TRBV19 to TRBJ2-6; D unclear. Germline lookup yields CDR1 LNHDA and CDR2 SQIVND (reference sequence). V lost 5 bases to trimming and J lost 5 bases, with 22 bases between them. This CDR3 has 18 amino acids. The CDR3 region has the DNA TGTGCCAGTAGTTGTATCGAGACAAATCAAAGTCGGGCCAACGTCCTGACTTTC. Translated, it gives CASSCIETNQSRANVLTF.

J is TRBJ1-6 and V is TRBV6-1; TRBD1 matches 7 bases. The trim removed 2 bases at V and 7 bases at J, leaving 11 bases unmatched. Germline CDR1 MNHNS, CDR2 SASEGT. The CDR3 length is 17 residues. In nucleotides, the CDR3 is TGTGCCAGCAGTGAAATAGGGACAGAAAACGCAAATTCACCCCTCCACTTT. This codes for CASSEIGTENANSPLHF.

The genes are TRBV5-4 and TRBJ1-2, with a tentative D call TRBD1 (5 bases). The ends were cut back, 4 bases at V and 4 bases at J, with 17 bases in the middle. This CDR3 has 15 amino acids. The germline V gene has CDR1 SGHNT and CDR2 YYREEE (reference sequence). CDR3 sequence: CASSPSGTEFYGYTF. In DNA form, the CDR3 reads TGTGCCAGCAGCCCTTCCGGGACGGAGTTCTATGGCTACACCTTC.

J is TRBJ2-5 and V is TRBV7-2; TRBD1 aligns across 8 bases. Germline CDR1 reads SGHTA; CDR2 reads FQGNSA. The trim removed 4 bases at V and 5 bases at J, leaving 3 bases unmatched. The CDR3 totals 13 residues. The CDR3 DNA is TGTGCCAGCAGCTGGACAGGGCGGGAGACCCAGTACTTC. Its protein is CASSWTGRETQYF. The full variable domain, its missing parts supplied by reference TRBV7-2 and TRBJ2-5, is GAGVSQSPSNKVTEKGKDVELRCDPISGHTALYWYRQSLGQGLEFLIYFQGNSAPDKSGLPSDRFSAERTGGSVSTLTIQRTQQEDSAVYLCASSWTGRETQYFGPGTRLLVL.

This chain connects TRBV4-1 to TRBJ1-2, with D possibly TRBD1 on 6 matching bases. The CDR3 sequence is 14 residues long. V lost 2 bases, J lost 2 bases, and 9 bases lay in between. Germline V lookup: CDR1 MGHRA, CDR2 YSYEKL. The CDR3 DNA sequence: TGCGCCAGCAGCCAAACAGGGTCCAACTATGGCTACACCTTC. It translates to CASSQTGSNYGYTF.

The genes are TRBV10-3 and TRBJ2-2; 11 bases line up with TRBD2. This CDR3 region has 15 residues. V shed 6 bases, J shed 4 bases, and the junction held 4 bases outside the gene matches. Germline V lookup: CDR1 ENHRY, CDR2 SYGVKD. CDR3 loop: CAIRTSGTLTGELFF. The CDR3 DNA sequence: TGTGCCATCAGGACTAGCGGGACCCTCACCGGGGAGCTGTTTTTT.

In the case of this clone: The sample has other DNA sequences that encode this CDR3 too. The chain couples TRBV5-1 to TRBJ2-1, with a tentative D call TRBD1 (6 bases). Germline lookup yields CDR1 SGHRS and CDR2 YFSETQ. The CDR3 has 15 residues. The ends were cut back, 0 bases at V and 1 base at J, with 8 bases in the middle. In DNA, the CDR3 is TGCGCCAGCAGCTTGGACAGGGTGTCCTACAATGAGCAGTTCTTC. It codes for CASSLDRVSYNEQFF. The whole variable domain, remainder taken from reference TRBV5-1 and TRBJ2-1, is KAGVTQTPRYLIKTRGQQVTLSCSPISGHRSVSWYQQTPGQGLQFLFEYFSETQRNKGNFPGRFSGRQFSNSRSEMNVSTLELGDSALYLCASSLDRVSYNEQFFGPGTRLTVL.

This rearrangement joins TRBV7-8 to TRBJ1-5, with TRBD1 as a possible D gene (6 bases). Between the trimmed V and J ends, which lost 3 bases and 3 bases, there was a span of 21 bases. Germline loops: CDR1 SGHVS, CDR2 FQNEAQ. CDR3 length: 18 residues. The CDR3 DNA is TGTGCCAGCAGCTTGATGGTAGCGGGCAGGGGATCCAATCAGCCCCAGCATTTT. Protein sequence: CASSLMVAGRGSNQPQHF. Supplemented by reference TRBV7-8 and TRBJ1-5, the full variable domain reads GAGVSQSPRYKVAKRGQDVALRCDPISGHVSLFWYQQALGQGPEFLTYFQNEAQLDKSGLPSDRFFAERPEGSVSTLKIQRTQQEDSAVYLCASSLMVAGRGSNQPQHFGDGTRLSIL.

The chain joins TRBV5-6 to TRBJ1-1; 8 bases line up with TRBD1. The V segment lost 6 bases and the J segment 0 bases; nucleotides outside the gene matches: 1. In germline, CDR1 is SGHDT, CDR2 YYEEEE. There are 13 residues in the CDR3. CDR3 sequence: CASKDRVNTEAFF. The CDR3 DNA reads TGTGCCAGCAAGGACAGGGTGAACACTGAAGCTTTCTTT.

The rearrangement joins TRBV5-6 to TRBJ2-5, with TRBD2 matching over 9 bases. The J call may be incorrect, as the DNA end agrees better with TRBJ2-7. The CDR3 consists of 14 residues. CDR1 and CDR2 from the germline V gene are SGHDT and YYEEEE. The CDR3 DNA reads TGTGCCAGCAGCTTAGCGGGAGGACCCTACGAGCAGTACTTC. Translated, it gives CASSLAGGPYEQYF.

V and J are TRBV7-2 and TRBJ1-2, with unresolved D. Germline CDR1 reads SGHTA; CDR2 reads FQGNSA. This CDR3 is 14 amino acids long. V lost 4 bases, J lost 4 bases, and 13 bases lay in between. The chain's CDR3 is CASSSPDGLYGYTF. Written as DNA, the CDR3 is TGTGCCAGCAGCTCACCGGACGGTCTCTATGGCTACACCTTC.

This chain joins TRBV12-2 and TRBJ1-3. TRBV12-2 is a recognized pseudogene. The CDR3 is 11 residues long. CDR3 sequence: CASRIGNTIYF. CDR3 nucleotides: TGTGCAAGTCGCATTGGAAACACCATATATTTT.

With respect to this clone: Different DNA sequences within this sample yield the same CDR3. The rearrangement links TRBV5-1 to TRBJ2-5; 10 nucleotides agree with TRBD1. The CDR3 is 14 residues long. The V gene's germline CDR1 is SGHRS and CDR2 YFSETQ. V lost 3 bases to trimming and J lost 4 bases; unmatched junction nucleotides: 3. The CDR3 is CASSSGQGTETQYF. In DNA, the CDR3 is TGCGCCAGCAGCTCGGGACAGGGGACAGAGACCCAGTACTTC.

In nucleotides, the CDR3 is TGTGCCTGGAGTGTTCCGCTGTCTGGGACCCAGTACTTC. It translates to CAWSVPLSGTQYF. The chain employs TRBV30 and TRBJ2-5, with unresolved D. Germline lookup yields CDR1 GTSNPN and CDR2 SVGIG (reference sequence). This CDR3 is 13 amino acids long. Trimming took off 0 bases at V and 7 bases at J, with 12 bases between the two ends.

The gene calls are TRBV4-3 and TRBJ2-6; 8 bases match TRBD1. J lost 2 bases, V lost 3 bases, and 9 bases had no gene match. Germline CDR1 is LGHNA and CDR2 is YSLEER. The CDR3 contains 18 residues. The CDR3 sequence is CASSQDVAGGAGANVLTF. The CDR3 DNA follows: TGCGCCAGCAGCCAGGATGTGGCAGGGGGCGCTGGGGCCAACGTCCTGACTTTC.

This rearrangement joins TRBV5-1 to TRBJ1-2, with D unresolved. Germline V lookup: CDR1 SGHRS, CDR2 YFSETQ. The V gene lost 2 bases and the J gene lost 8 bases, with 10 bases spanning the gap. This CDR3 has 12 residues. CDR3 bases: TGCGCCAGCAGCTTCTTTGGAGAGGGCTACACCTTC. It yields the protein CASSFFGEGYTF.

The chain carries TRBV6-5 and TRBJ1-4, with 9 positions matching TRBD1. Germline V gene sequence: CDR1 MNHEY, CDR2 SVGAGI. The CDR3 has 14 residues. V lost 6 bases and J lost 7; bases outside the gene matches: 6. This CDR3 reads CASRRQGGGEKLFF. DNA for the CDR3: TGTGCCAGCAGGAGACAGGGGGGAGGTGAAAAACTGTTTTTT.

The chain combines TRBV6-1 with TRBJ2-7; unclear D gene. CDR1 and CDR2 (germline): MNHNS, SASEGT. V dropped 8 bases and J dropped 2 bases, with 4 bases sitting between them. The CDR3 consists of 10 residues. Here the CDR3 reads CASGPYEQYF. Here the CDR3 DNA reads TGTGCCAGCGGGCCCTACGAGCAGTACTTC.

The chain combines TRBV6-1 with TRBJ2-2, with 7 bases fitting TRBD1. This CDR3 has 14 amino acids. Germline values: CDR1 MNHNS, CDR2 SASEGT. The V gene end was trimmed by 4 bases and the J gene end by 4 bases; junction bases not matched to a gene: 3. The CDR3 DNA is TGTGCCAGCAGTGGGAGGACAGGCACCGGGGAGCTGTTTTTT. Protein sequence: CASSGRTGTGELFF.

The chain couples TRBV28 to TRBJ2-5, with 10 bases matching TRBD2. The CDR3 contains 17 residues. Germline V lookup: CDR1 MDHEN, CDR2 SYDVKM. The junction had 16 bases not matched to a gene; V was cut back by 5 bases and J by 7 bases. The CDR3 is CASSPLGGAGGRGTQYF. As DNA, the CDR3 is TGTGCCAGCAGTCCACTCGGTGGAGCGGGGGGGCGCGGGACCCAGTACTTC.

This clone was seen just once. The chain recombines TRBV19 with TRBJ1-1; D is unclear. CDR1 and CDR2 from the germline V gene are LNHDA and SQIVND (reference sequence). The V end lost 1 base, the J end lost 2 bases, and 8 bases lay between the germline ends. The CDR3 spans 14 residues. CDR3 residues: CASSIGSVNTEAFF. CDR3 DNA: TGTGCCAGTAGTATAGGATCAGTTAACACTGAAGCTTTCTTT.